The entry that follows covers one TCR beta chain sequence. The record originates from a study of blood T cell repertoires in COVID-19. Looking at the study overall: COVID-19 samples, acute and convalescent, were from the United States, Italy and Spain.

The authors' processing: Estimation of nucleated cell counts was performed using reference gene primer amplification. Sequenced by immunoSEQ multiplex PCR; TCRdb stores in-frame clones only, minus some. V and J calls and clone size come straight from that table; D and trimming were deduced from the DNA. The sample consists of 180,000 or so clones, just under 85% of them appearing once. Germline V gene sequence: CDR1 LGHDT, CDR2 YNNKEL (reference sequence). The CDR3 is made up of 17 amino acids. Trimming pared 0 bases from V and 0 bases from J, leaving 12 bases between. The rearrangement joins TRBV3-1 (or the pseudogene TRBV3-2) to TRBJ2-1; D not resolved. Sequences were obtained from peripheral blood. The sequence came from a human donor with acute or convalescent COVID-19. The donor label of this sample is uncertain. The CDR3, as DNA: TGTGCCAGCAGCCAAGAGGCCGCCTTAAGCTCCTACAATGAGCAGTTCTTC. It yields the protein CASSQEAALSSYNEQFF.